These 4 T cell receptor beta chains came from one sample sequenced in a study of T cells in localized non-small cell lung cancer. Here immunoSEQ multiplex PCR was the method, and the copy in TCRdb shows in-frame clones only, minus some. The repertoire holds 70,000 to 75,000 clones, with 65% to 85% as singletons. The sequences come from peripheral blood, collected before any cancer treatment. These receptors were obtained from a female donor of 60 years or more with stage I lung adenocarcinoma.

The rearrangement links TRBV18 to TRBJ2-1, with 13 bases lining up with TRBD2. J gave up 4 bases and V 4 bases, and 10 bases lay outside the gene matches. The CDR3 is 18 residues long. Germline CDR1 reads KGHSH; CDR2 reads LQKENI. The CDR3 region has the DNA TGTGCCAGCTCACGATCGGGACTAGCGGGGAGTCATTACAATGAGCAGTTCTTC. It encodes CASSRSGLAGSHYNEQFF. Full variable domain (outside the CDR3, taken from reference TRBV18 and TRBJ2-1): NAGVMQNPRHLVRRRGQEARLRCSPMKGHSHVYWYRQLPEEGLKFMVYLQKENIIDESGMPKERFSAEFPKEGPSILRIQQVVRGDSAAYFCASSRSGLAGSHYNEQFFGPGTRLTVL.

As to this clone: A much larger clone is a single base away; this may be a read error. Other DNA sequences of this sample code for an identical CDR3. CDR3 region: CASSPGGNNEQFF. CDR3 sequence (DNA): TGTGCCAGCAGCCCGGGGGGGAACAATGAGCAGTTCTTC. This chain connects TRBV7-9 to TRBJ2-1, with 8 bases aligning to TRBD2. The CDR3 is 13 residues long. V trimming: 5 bases; J trimming: 5 bases; junction bases outside the gene matches: 2. Germline-derived CDR1 and CDR2 are SEHNR and FQNEAQ (reference sequence).

The rearrangement links TRBV6-5 to TRBJ2-7, with D perhaps TRBD1 or TRBD2 (5 bases each). The germline V and J ends were trimmed by 0 bases and 3 bases, with 12 bases remaining between them. Germline CDR1 reads MNHEY; CDR2 reads SVGAGI. The CDR3 spans 15 residues. For the CDR3, the DNA is TGTGCCAGCAGTTACTCGGGACCAGGGAGCTACGAGCAGTACTTC. This sequence encodes CASSYSGPGSYEQYF.

V and J are TRBV27 and TRBJ1-6; TRBD1 aligns across 9 bases. The ends lost 6 bases at V and 10 bases at J; junction bases unmatched: 16. This CDR3 is built from 17 residues. The V gene's germline CDR1 is MNHEY and CDR2 SMNVEV (reference sequence). The CDR3 region is CASSEHLRQGGRSPLHF. The CDR3 coding sequence is TGTGCCAGCAGCGAACACCTACGACAGGGGGGCCGATCACCCCTCCACTTT.